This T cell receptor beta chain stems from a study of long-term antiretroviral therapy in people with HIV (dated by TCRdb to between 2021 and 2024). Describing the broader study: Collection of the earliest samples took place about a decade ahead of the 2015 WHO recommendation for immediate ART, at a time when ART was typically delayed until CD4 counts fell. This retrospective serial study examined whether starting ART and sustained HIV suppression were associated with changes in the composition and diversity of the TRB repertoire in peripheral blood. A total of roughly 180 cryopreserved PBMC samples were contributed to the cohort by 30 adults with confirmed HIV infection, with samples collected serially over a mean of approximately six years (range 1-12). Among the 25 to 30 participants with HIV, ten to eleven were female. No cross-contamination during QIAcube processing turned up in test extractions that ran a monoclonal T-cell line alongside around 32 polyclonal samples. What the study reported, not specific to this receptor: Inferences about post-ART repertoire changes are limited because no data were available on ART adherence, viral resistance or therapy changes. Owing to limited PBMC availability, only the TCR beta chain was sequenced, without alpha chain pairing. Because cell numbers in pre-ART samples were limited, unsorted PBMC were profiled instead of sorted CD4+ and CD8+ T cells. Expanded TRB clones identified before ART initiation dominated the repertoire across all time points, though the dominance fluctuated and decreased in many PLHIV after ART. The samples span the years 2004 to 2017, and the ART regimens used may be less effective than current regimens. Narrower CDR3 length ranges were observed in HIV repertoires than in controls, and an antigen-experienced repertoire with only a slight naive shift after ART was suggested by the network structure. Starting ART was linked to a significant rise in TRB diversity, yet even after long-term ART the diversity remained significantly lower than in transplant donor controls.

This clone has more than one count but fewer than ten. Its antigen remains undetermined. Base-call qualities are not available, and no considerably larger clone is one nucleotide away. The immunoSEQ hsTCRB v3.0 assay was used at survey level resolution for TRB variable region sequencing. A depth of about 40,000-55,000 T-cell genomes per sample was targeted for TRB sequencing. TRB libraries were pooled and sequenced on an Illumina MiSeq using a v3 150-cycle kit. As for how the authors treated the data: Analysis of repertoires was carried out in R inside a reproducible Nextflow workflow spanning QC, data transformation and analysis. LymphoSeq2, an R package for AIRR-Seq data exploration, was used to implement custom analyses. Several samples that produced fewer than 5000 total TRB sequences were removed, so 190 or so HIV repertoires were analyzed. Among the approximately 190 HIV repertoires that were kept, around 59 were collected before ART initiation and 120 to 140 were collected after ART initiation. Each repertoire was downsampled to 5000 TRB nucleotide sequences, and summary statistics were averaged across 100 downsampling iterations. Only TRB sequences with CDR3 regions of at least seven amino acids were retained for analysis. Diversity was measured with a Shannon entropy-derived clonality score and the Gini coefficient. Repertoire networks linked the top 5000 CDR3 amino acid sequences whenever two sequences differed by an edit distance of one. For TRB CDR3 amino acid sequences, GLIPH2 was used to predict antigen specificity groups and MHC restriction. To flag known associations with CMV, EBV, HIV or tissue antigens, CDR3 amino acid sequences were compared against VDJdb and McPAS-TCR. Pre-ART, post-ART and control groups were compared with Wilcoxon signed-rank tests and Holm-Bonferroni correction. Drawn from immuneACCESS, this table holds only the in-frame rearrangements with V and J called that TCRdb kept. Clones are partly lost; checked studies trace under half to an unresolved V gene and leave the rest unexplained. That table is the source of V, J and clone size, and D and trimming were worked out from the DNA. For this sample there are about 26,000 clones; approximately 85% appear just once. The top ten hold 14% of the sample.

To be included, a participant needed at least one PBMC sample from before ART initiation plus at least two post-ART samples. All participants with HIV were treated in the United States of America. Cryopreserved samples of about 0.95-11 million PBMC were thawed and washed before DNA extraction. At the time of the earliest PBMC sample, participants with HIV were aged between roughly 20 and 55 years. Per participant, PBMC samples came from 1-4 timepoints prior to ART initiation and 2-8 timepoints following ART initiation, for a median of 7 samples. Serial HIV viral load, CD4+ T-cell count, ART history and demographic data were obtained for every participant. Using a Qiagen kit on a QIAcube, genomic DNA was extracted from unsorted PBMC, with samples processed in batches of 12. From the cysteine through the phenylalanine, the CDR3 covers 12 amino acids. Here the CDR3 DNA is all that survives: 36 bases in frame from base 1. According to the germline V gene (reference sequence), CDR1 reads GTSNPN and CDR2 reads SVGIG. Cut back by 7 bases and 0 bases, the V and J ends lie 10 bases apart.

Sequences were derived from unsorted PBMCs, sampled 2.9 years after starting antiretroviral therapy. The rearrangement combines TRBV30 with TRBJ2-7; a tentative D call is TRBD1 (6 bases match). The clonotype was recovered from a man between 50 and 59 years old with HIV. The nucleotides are TGTGCCTACCCGGGACACTCCTACGAGCAGTACTTC. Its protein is CAYPGHSYEQYF.